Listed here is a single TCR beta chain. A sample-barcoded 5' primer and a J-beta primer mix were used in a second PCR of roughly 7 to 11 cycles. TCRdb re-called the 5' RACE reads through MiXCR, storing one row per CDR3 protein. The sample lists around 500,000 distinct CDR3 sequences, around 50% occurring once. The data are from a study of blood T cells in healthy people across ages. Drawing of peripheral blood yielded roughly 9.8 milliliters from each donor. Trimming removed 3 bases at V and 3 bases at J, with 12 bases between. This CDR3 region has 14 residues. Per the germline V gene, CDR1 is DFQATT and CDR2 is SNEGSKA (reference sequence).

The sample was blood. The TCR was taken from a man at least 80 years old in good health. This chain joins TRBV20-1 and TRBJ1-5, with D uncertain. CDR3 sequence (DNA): TGCAGTGCTAGTATGGGGTACGACAATCAGCCCCAGCATTTT. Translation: CSASMGYDNQPQHF.